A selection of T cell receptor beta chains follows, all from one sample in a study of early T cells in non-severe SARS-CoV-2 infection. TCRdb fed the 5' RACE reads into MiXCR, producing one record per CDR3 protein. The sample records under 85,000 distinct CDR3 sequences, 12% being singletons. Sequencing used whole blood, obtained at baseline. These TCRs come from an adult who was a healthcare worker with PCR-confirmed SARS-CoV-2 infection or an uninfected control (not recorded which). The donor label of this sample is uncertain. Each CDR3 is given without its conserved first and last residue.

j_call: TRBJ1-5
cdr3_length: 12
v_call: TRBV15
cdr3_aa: ATSSTGAIQPQH

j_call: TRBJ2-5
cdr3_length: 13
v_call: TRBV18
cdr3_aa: ASSPPGQGQETQY

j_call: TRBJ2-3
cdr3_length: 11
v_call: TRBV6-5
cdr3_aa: ASSYGRKDTQY

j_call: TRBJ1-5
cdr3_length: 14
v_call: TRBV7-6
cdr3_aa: ASSRGRGPYNQPQH

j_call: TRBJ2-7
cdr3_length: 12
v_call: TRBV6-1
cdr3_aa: ASSEAPWGGEQY

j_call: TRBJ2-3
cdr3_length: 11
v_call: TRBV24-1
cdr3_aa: ATQRSNTDTQY

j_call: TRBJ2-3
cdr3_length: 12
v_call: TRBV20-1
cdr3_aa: SATTSGAKDTQY

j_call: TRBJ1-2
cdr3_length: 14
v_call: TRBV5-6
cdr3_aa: ASSHSRDYTFYGYT

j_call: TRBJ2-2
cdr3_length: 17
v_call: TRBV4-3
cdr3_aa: ASSQERRGWASASGELF

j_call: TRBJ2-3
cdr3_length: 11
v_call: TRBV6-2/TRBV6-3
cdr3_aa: ASRKTGPDTQY

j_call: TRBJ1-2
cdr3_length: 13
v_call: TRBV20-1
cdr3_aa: SARPGQGEVYGYT

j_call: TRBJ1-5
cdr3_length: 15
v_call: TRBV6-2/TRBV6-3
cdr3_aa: ASSYTEGAYSNQPQH

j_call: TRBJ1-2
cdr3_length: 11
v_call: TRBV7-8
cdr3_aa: ASSFGFRDGYT

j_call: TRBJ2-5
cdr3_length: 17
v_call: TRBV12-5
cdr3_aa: ASGLVLGTSGGARETQY

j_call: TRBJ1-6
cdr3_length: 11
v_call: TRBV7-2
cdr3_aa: ASSPVSNSPLH

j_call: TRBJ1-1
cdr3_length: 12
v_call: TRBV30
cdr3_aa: AWTSGVRGTEAF

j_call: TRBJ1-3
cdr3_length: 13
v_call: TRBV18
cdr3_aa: ASSPTRDSGNTIY

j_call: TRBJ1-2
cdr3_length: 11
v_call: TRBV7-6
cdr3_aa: ASSLDQGSGYT

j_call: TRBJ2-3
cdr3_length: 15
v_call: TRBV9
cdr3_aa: ASRPGQGLEGTDTQY

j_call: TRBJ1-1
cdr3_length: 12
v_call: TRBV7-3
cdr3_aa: ASSPTGTLAEAF

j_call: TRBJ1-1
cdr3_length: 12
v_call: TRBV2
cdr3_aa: ASSGVRTNTEAF

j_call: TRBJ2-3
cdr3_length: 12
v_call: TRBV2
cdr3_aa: ASTGRGRTDTQY

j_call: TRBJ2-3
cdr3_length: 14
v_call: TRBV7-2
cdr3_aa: ASSLRLGRTTDTQY

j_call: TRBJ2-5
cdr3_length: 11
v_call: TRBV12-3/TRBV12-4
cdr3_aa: ASSFGAQETQY

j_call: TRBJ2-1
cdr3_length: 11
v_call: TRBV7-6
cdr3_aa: ASSESGHNEQF

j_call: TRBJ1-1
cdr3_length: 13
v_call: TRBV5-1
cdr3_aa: ASSLYGSMNTEAF

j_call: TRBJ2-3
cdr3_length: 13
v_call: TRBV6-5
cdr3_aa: ASTQWEGSTDTQY

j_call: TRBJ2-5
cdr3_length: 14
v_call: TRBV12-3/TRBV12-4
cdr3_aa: ASSRAPSGSSETQY

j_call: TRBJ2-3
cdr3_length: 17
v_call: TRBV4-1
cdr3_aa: ASKPIGASGRRGTDTQY

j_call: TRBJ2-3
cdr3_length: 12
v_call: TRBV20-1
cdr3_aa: SARAPVRTDTQY

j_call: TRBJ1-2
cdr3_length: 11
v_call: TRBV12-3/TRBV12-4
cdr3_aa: ASSPGGPKGYT

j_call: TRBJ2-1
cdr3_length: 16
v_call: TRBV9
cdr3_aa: ASSPPAGSGTRNNEQF

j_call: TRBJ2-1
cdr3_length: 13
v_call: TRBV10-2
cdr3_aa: ASSEDRLPYNEQF

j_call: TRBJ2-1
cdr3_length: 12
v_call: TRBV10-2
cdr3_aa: ASRLAGGPNEQF

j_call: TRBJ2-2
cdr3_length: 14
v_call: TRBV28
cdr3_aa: ASSTPGQGNTGELF

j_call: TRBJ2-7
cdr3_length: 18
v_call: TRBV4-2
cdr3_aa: ASSQDEPGLKLLTSYEQY

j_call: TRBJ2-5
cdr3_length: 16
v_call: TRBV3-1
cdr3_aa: ASSPRFFSGVAQETQY

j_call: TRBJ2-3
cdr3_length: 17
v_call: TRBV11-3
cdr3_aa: ASSSGQGVYYSLADTQY

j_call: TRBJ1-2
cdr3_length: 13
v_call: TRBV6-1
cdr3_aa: ASSFDGGGIAGYT

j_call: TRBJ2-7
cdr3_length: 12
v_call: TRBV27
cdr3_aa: ASSLVQGPYEQY

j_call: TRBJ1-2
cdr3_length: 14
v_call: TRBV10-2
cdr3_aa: ASSESTATPYAGYT

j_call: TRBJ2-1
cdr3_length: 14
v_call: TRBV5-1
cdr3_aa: ASGLGGAVSYNEQF

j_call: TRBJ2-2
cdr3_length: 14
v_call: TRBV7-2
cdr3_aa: ASSKVGDANTGELF

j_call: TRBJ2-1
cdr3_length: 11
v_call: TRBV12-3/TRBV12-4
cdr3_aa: ASRRIGRNEQF